The 5 T cell receptor beta chains reported below all come from one sample, sequenced in a study of human T cells and chemical hapten exposure. TCRdb used MiXCR to reprocess the RACE reads, holding one entry per CDR3 protein. The table has roughly 84,000 distinct CDR3 sequences, about a tenth seen once. Time point defined: patch test 3, about 24 weeks after DPC sensitization. Indicated treatment: therapeutic diphenylcyclopropenone sensitization with weekly scalp DPC. Sample: whole blood, taken in connection with sensitization to the hapten diphenylcyclopropenone (DPC). The source is a woman aged 50 to 60 with alopecia areata. Some clones in this sample may be carry-over from other donors' samples.

Many counts were recorded for this clonotype. The chain links TRBV21-1 to TRBJ2-7; the D segment call TRBD1 is taken from the table without a DNA check. TRBV21-1 constitutes a pseudogene. The CDR3 extends over 14 amino acids. CDR3 coding DNA: TGTGCCAGCAGCAAGACTAGGGGGCGACGCGAGCAGTACTTC. Its protein product is CASSKTRGRREQYF.

This clonotype is deemed medium-sized (0.01 to 0.1%). The rearrangement joins TRBV7-6 to TRBJ2-7, with D maybe TRBD2 (6 bases). Trimming took 5 bases from V and 2 from J, leaving 16 bases between them. Per the germline V gene, CDR1 is SGHVS and CDR2 is FNYEAQ. The CDR3 covers 15 residues. The CDR3 loop reads CASSPPSGETYEQYF. CDR3 DNA sequence: TGTGCCAGCAGCCCCCCCTCGGGGGAGACCTACGAGCAGTACTTC.

The sample holds many counts of this clonotype. The genes are TRBV7-9 and TRBJ1-5, with D tentatively TRBD1 (5 bases). Germline lookup yields CDR1 SEHNR and CDR2 FQNEAQ (reference sequence). The CDR3 extends over 15 amino acids. Trimming took 5 bases from V and 0 from J, leaving 11 bases between them. CDR3 in amino acids: CASSPPGGSNQPQHF. The CDR3 nucleotides are TGTGCCAGCAGCCCCCCCGGGGGTAGCAATCAGCCCCAGCATTTT.

The chain is built from TRBV3-1 and TRBJ1-5, with D tentatively TRBD1 (6 bases). Trimming took off 2 bases at V and 5 bases at J, with 7 bases between the two ends. This CDR3 contains 13 residues. Germline CDR1 LGHDT, CDR2 YNNKEL (reference sequence). The CDR3 spells CASSQRGDQPQHF. CDR3 nucleotide sequence: TGTGCCAGCAGCCAAAGGGGGGATCAGCCCCAGCATTTT.

This clonotype has ten or more counts. The chain combines TRBV7-2 with TRBJ1-2, with TRBD1 matching 12 bases. The CDR3 is 18 residues long. The junction had 12 bases not matched to a gene; V was cut back by 5 bases and J by 2 bases. Per the germline V gene, CDR1 is SGHTA and CDR2 is FQGNSA. DNA of the CDR3: TGTGCCAGCAGCGCCGGGACAGGGGGCCTAGGGGTGAACTATGGCTACACCTTC. Its protein is CASSAGTGGLGVNYGYTF.